This T cell receptor (beta chain) was identified in a study of regulatory T cells in long-lasting Graves disease. General observations from the study: Between persistent patients, about 2,700 public clonotypes were shared, exceeding the roughly 1,000 shared between new patients.

The time point: newly diagnosed GD, antithyroid drugs for less than 3 months. PBMC RNA was the source of the TCR library. Many counts were recorded for this clonotype. Its antigen is currently unknown. Relying on iRepertoire HTBI primers and Arm-PCR of CDR3 regions, the team built TCR beta libraries. TCRdb re-analysed the multiplex PCR reads in MiXCR, keeping a single row per CDR3 protein. The sample gives about 520,000 distinct CDR3 sequences, around 12% of which show up once; around 9.3% is in the top ten. These data also featured in a second study, about T cells in Graves' hyperthyroidism and ophthalmopathy. That work contributes: RT-PCR in the first round (using the HTBI primer set) targeted the TCR CDR3.

The clonotype was recovered from a woman aged 25-40 years with Graves disease. Sequenced here: peripheral blood mononuclear cells (PBMCs), sampled at new diagnosis, from a patient treated with antithyroid drugs.

CDR3 residues: CATERVESTEAFF. In nucleotides, the CDR3 is TGTGCCACCGAAAGGGTGGAGAGCACTGAAGCTTTCTTT. The chain recombines TRBV6-2 or TRBV6-3 with TRBJ1-1; D gene uncertain. Trimming cost V 10 bases and J 4 bases, with 16 bases left between them. The CDR3 is made up of 13 amino acids. Germline V gives CDR1 MNHEY, CDR2 SVGEGT.